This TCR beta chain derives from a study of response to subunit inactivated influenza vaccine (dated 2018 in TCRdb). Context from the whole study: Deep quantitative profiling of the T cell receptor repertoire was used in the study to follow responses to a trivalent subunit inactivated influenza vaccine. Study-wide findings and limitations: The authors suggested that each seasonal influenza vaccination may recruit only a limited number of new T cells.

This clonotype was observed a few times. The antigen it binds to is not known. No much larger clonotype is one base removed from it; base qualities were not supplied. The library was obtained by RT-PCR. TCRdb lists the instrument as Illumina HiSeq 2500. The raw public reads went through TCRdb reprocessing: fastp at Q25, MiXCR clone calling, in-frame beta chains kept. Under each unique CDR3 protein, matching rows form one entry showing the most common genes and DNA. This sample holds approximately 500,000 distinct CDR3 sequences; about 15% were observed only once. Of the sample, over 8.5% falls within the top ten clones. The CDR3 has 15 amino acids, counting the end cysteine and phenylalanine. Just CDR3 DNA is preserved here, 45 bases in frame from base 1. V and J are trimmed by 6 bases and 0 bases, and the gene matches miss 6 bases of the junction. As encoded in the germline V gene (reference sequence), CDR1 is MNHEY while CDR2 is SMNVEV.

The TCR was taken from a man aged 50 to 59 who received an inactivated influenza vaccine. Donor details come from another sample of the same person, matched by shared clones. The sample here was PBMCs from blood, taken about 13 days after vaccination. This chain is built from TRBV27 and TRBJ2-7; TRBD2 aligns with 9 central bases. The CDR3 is CASRLSGGLSYEQYF. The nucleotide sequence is TGTGCCAGCAGATTGAGCGGGGGGCTCTCCTACGAGCAGTACTTC.